This T cell receptor (beta chain) is from a study of shared clonotypes between healthy human individuals. Concerning this clone: Its target is not known.

Sequenced by immunoSEQ multiplex PCR; TCRdb stores in-frame clones only, minus some. The repertoire holds over a million clones, roughly 96% seen once, with roughly 1.2% in the top ten. Study-wide results and caveats: Represented diversity, genetic and exposure-history alike, was limited by few donors.

This CDR3 has 15 residues. V shed 0 bases and J shed 8 bases, with 17 bases lying between them. The germline CDR1 and CDR2 sequences are SGHNT and YYREEE (reference sequence). The chain employs TRBV5-4 and TRBJ1-1; D possibly corresponds to TRBD1 (5 bases). The sample was naive CD4+ T cells sorted from blood. Described subset: CD45RA+ positively selected. This receptor was taken from a young man in good health. The CDR3 sequence is CASSLGRDRSGEAFF. The CDR3 DNA sequence: TGTGCCAGCAGCTTGGGCCGAGACAGAAGTGGAGAAGCTTTCTTT.